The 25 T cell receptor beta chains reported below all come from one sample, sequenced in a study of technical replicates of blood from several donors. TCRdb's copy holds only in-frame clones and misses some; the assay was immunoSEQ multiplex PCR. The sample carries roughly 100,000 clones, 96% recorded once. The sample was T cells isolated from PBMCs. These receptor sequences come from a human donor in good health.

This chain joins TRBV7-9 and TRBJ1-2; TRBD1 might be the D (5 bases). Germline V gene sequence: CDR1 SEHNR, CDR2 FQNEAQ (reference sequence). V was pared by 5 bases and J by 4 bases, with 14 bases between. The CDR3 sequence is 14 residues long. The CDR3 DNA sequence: TGTGCCAGCAGCCCTCCGGGGGGACTCTATGGCTACACCTTC. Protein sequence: CASSPPGGLYGYTF.

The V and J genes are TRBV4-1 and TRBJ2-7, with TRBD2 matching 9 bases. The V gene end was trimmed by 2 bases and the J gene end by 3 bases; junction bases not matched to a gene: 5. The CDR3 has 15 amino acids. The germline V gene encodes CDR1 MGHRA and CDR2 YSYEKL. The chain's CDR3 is CASSQNSGRGYEQYF. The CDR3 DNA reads TGCGCCAGCAGCCAAAATAGCGGGAGAGGCTACGAGCAGTACTTC.

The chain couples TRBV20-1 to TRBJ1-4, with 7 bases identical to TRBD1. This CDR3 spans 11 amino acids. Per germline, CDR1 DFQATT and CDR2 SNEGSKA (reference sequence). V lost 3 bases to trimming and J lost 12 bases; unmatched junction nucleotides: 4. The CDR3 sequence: CSASGQAQLFF. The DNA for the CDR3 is TGCAGTGCTAGCGGACAGGCTCAACTGTTTTTT.

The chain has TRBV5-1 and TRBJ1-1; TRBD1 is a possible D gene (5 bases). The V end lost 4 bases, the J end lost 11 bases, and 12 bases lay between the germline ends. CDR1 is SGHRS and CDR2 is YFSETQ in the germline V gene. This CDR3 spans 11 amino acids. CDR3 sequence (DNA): TGCGCCAGCAGCGCGGGGGAAGAGGCTTTCTTT. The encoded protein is CASSAGEEAFF.

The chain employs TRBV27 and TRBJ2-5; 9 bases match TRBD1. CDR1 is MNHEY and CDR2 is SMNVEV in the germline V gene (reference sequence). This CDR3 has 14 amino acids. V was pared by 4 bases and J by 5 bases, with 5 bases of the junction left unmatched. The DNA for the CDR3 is TGTGCCAGCAGTTATAACAGGGGGCCGGAGACCCAGTACTTC. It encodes CASSYNRGPETQYF.

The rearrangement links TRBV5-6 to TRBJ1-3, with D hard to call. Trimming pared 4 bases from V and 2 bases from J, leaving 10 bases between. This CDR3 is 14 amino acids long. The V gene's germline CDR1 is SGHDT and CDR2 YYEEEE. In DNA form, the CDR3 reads TGTGCCAGCAGCCTCCCGGGTACTGGAAACACCATATATTTT. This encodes CASSLPGTGNTIYF.

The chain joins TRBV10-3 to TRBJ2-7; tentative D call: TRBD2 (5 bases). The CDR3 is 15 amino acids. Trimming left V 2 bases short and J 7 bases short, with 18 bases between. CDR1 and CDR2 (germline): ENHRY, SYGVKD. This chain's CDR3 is CAISEVNTRTGEQYF. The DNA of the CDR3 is TGTGCCATCAGTGAGGTTAACACTAGGACGGGGGAGCAGTACTTC.

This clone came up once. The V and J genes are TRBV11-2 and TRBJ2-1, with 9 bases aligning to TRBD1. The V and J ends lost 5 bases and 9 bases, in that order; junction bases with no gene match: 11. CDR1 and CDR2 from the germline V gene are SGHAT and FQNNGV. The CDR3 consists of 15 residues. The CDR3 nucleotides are TGTGCCAGCAGCCAGGGACAGGGAGGATTTAGTGAGCAGTTCTTC. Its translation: CASSQGQGGFSEQFF. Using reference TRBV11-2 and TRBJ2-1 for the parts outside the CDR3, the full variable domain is EAGVAQSPRYKIIEKRQSVAFWCNPISGHATLYWYQQILGQGPKLLIQFQNNGVVDDSQLPKDRFSAERLKGVDSTLKIQPAKLEDSAVYLCASSQGQGGFSEQFFGPGTRLTVL.

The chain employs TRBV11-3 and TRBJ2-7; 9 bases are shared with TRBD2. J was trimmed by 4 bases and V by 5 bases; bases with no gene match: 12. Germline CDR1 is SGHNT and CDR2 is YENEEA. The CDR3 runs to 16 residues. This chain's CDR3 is CASSPPEREVSYEQYF. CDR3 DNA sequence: TGTGCCAGCAGCCCCCCGGAGCGGGAGGTATCGTACGAGCAGTACTTC.

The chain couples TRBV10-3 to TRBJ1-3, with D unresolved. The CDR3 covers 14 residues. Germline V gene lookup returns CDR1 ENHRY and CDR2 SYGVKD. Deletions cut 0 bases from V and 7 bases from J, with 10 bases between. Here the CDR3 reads CAISESGSENTIYF. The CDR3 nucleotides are TGTGCCATCAGTGAGTCAGGATCGGAGAACACCATATATTTT.

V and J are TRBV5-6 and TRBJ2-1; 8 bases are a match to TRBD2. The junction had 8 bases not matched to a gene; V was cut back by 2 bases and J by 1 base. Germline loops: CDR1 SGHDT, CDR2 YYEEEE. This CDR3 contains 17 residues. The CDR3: CASSFYQLAESYNEQFF. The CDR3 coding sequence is TGTGCCAGCAGCTTCTACCAACTAGCGGAATCCTACAATGAGCAGTTCTTC.

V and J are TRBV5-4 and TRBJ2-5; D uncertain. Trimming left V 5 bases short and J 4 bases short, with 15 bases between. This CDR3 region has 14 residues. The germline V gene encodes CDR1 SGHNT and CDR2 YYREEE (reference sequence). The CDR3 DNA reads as TGTGCCAGCAGATCCTCCAGGATATTAGAGACCCAGTACTTC. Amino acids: CASRSSRILETQYF.

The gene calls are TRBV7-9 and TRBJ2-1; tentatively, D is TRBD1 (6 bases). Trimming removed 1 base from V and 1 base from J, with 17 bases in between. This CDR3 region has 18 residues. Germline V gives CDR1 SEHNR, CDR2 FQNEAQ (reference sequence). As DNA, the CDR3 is TGTGCCAGCAGCTTAGTCCCCCAGGGACACGGTTCCTACAATGAGCAGTTCTTC. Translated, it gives CASSLVPQGHGSYNEQFF.

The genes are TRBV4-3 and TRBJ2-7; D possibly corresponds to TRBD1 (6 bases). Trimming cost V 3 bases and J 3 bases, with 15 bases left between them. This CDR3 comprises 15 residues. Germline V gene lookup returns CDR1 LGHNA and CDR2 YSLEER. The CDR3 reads CASSQMTGYYYEQYF. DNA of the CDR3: TGCGCCAGCAGCCAGATGACAGGTTACTACTACGAGCAGTACTTC.

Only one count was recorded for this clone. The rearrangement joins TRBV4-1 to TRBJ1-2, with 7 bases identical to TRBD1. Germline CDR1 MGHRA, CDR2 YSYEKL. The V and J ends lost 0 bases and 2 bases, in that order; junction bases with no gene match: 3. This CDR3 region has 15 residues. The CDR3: CASSQEGTVNYGYTF. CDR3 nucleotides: TGCGCCAGCAGCCAAGAAGGGACAGTCAACTATGGCTACACCTTC.

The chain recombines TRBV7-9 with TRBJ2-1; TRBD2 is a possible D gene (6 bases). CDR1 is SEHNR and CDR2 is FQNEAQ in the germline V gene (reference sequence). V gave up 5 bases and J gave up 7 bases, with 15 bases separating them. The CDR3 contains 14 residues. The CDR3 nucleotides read TGTGCCAGCAGCCTCCTCGGGAGCTTGAATGAGCAGTTCTTC. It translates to CASSLLGSLNEQFF.

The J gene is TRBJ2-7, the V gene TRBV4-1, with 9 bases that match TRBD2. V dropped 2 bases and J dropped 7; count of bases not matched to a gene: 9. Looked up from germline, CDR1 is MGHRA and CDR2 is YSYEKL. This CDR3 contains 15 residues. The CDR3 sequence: CASSQTGTSSAEQYF. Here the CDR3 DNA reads TGCGCCAGCAGCCAAACCGGGACTAGCTCGGCAGAGCAGTACTTC.

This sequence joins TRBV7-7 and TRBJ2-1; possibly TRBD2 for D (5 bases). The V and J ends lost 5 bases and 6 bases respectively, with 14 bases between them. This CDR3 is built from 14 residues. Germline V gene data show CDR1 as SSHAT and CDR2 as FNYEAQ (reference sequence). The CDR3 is CASSVLGVFNEQFF. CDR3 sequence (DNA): TGTGCCAGCAGCGTACTAGGTGTGTTCAATGAGCAGTTCTTC.

CDR3 amino acids: CASSGHGDYEQYF. CDR3 in DNA: TGTGCCAGTAGTGGGCACGGGGACTACGAGCAGTACTTC. This chain links TRBV19 with TRBJ2-7, with a weak D call TRBD2 (5 bases). CDR3 size: 13 residues. The germline V gene has CDR1 LNHDA and CDR2 SQIVND (reference sequence). The ends were cut back, 5 bases at V and 3 bases at J, with 11 bases in the middle.

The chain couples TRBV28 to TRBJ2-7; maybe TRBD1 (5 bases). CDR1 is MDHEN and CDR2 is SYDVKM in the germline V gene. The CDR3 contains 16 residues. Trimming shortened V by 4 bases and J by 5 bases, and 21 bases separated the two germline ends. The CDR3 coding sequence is TGTGCCAGCAGTTCCGTTAAGGGGCCCTTTTGGGACGAGCAGTACTTC. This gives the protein CASSSVKGPFWDEQYF.

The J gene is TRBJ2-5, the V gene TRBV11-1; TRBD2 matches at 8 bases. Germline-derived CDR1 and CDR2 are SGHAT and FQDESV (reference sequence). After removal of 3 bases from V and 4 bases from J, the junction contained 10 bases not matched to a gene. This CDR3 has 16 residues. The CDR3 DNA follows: TGTGCCAGCAGCTTCGCCAGCGGGGGCTCGGGAGAGACCCAGTACTTC. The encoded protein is CASSFASGGSGETQYF. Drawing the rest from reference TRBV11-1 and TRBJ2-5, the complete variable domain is EAEVAQSPRYKITEKSQAVAFWCDPISGHATLYWYRQILGQGPELLVQFQDESVVDDSQLPKDRFSAERLKGVDSTLKIQPAELGDSAMYLCASSFASGGSGETQYFGPGTRLLVL.

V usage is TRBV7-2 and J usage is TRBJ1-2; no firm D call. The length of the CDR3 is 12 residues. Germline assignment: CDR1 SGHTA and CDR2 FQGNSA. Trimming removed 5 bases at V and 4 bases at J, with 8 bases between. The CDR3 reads CASSPGGYGYTF. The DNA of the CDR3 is TGTGCCAGCAGCCCCGGAGGCTATGGCTACACCTTC.

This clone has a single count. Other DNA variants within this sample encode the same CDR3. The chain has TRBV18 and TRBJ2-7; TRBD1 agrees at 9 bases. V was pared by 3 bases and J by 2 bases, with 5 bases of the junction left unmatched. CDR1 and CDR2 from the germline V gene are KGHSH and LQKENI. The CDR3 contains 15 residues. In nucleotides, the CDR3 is TGTGCCAGCTCACCCCCGGGACAGGGAACCTACGAGCAGTACTTC. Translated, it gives CASSPPGQGTYEQYF.

In DNA, the CDR3 is TGTGCCACCAGCCTTAACAGGGGTATCACTGAGCAGTTCTTC. It yields the protein CATSLNRGITEQFF. The gene calls are TRBV15 and TRBJ2-1, with 7 bases aligning to TRBD1. V lost 5 bases to trimming and J lost 9 bases; unmatched junction nucleotides: 10. Germline values: CDR1 LNHNV, CDR2 YYDKDF (reference sequence). The CDR3 covers 14 residues.

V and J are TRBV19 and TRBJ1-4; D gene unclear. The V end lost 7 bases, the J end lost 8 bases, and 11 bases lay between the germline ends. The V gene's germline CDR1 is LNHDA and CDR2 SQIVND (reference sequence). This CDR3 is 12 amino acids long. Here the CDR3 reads CASNGELEKLFF. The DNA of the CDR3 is TGTGCCAGTAACGGGGAGTTAGAAAAACTGTTTTTT.